The entry below gives a single T cell receptor beta chain sequence along with its context. V shed 6 bases and J 8 bases; nucleotides not matched to a gene: 6. CDR1 is MNHEY and CDR2 is SVGAGI in the germline V gene. This CDR3 region has 14 residues. This specimen comes from a study of blood T cell repertoires in COVID-19. The wider study: From the United States, Italy and Spain came samples of acute and convalescent COVID-19. The cDNA or gDNA used as material had been derived from T cells, B-cell-depleted T cells, or PBMCs.

In the source study's methods: Amplifying reference gene primers gave estimates of nucleated cell counts. Sequencing used immunoSEQ multiplex PCR; TCRdb keeps in-frame clones, though not all of them. That table is the source of V, J and clone size, and D and trimming were worked out from the DNA. The sample consists of over 300,000 clones, 85% of them appearing once. This clonotype originated in a human donor in a cohort sampled during active COVID-19. The chain joins TRBV6-5 to TRBJ1-4; 10 nucleotides line up with TRBD1. Sequenced input: peripheral blood. This CDR3 reads CASRRQGAKEKLFF. The CDR3 nucleotides read TGTGCCAGCAGGCGACAGGGGGCGAAGGAAAAACTGTTTTTT.